This T cell receptor beta chain stems from a study of blood T cell repertoires in COVID-19. Overall study context: Samples of COVID-19 (acute and convalescent) were obtained from the United States, Italy and Spain.

The ends lost 5 bases at V and 2 bases at J; junction bases unmatched: 4. The CDR3 covers 15 residues. Germline CDR1 reads SEHNR; CDR2 reads FQNEAQ (reference sequence). Repertoires were generated with immunoSEQ multiplex PCR, while TCRdb's copy carries only in-frame clones and drops some. The data contain approximately 50,000 clones, approximately 85% of them singletons. The receptor was isolated from a human donor in a cohort sampled during active COVID-19. V usage is TRBV7-9 and J usage is TRBJ2-7, with 12 bases lining up with TRBD2. The specimen was peripheral blood. CDR3 bases: TGTGCCAGCAGCGAAGGACTAGCGGGAACCTACGAGCAGTACTTC. Protein product: CASSEGLAGTYEQYF. Filled out from reference TRBV7-9 and TRBJ2-7, the complete variable domain reads DTGVSQNPRHKITKRGQNVTFRCDPISEHNRLYWYRQTLGQGPEFLTYFQNEAQLEKSRLLSDRFSAERPKGSFSTLEIQRTEQGDSAMYLCASSEGLAGTYEQYFGPGTRLTVT.